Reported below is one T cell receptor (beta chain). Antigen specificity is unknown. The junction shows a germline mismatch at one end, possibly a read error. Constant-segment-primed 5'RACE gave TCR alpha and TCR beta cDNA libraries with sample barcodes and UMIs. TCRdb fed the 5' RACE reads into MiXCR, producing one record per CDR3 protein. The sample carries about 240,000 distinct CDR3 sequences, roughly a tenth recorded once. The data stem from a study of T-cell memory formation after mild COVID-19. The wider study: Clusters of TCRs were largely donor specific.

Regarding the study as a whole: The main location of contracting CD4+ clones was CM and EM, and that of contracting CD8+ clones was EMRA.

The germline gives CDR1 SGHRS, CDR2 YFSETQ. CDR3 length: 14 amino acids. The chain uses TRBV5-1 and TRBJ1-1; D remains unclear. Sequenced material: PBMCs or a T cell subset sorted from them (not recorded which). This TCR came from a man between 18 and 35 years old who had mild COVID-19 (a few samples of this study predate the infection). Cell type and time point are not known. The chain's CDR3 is CASSLDGTNTEAFF. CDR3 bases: TGCGCCAGCAGTTTGGACGGTACGAACACTGAAGCTTTCTTT.